The 21 T cell receptor beta chains below were found in one sample sequenced in a study of blood T cell repertoires in COVID-19. Clones were read by immunoSEQ multiplex PCR, and TCRdb kept only the in-frame ones, dropping some. The sample gives roughly 74,000 clones, 84% of which show up once; over 35% is in the top ten. Sequencing was performed on peripheral blood. The receptors were gathered from a man in his sixties or seventies with acute or convalescent COVID-19.

V gene TRBV7-3 combines with J gene TRBJ2-2; 14 bases agree with TRBD2. CDR1 SGHTA and CDR2 FQGTGA come from the germline V gene. The CDR3 sequence is 18 residues long. The ends lost 5 bases at V and 5 bases at J; junction bases unmatched: 10. For the CDR3, the DNA is TGTGCCAGCAGCCCCACATCGACTAGCGGGAGGGGGACCGGGGAGCTGTTTTTT. It encodes CASSPTSTSGRGTGELFF. The full variable domain, its missing parts supplied by reference TRBV7-3 and TRBJ2-2, is GAGVSQTPSNKVTEKGKYVELRCDPISGHTALYWYRQSLGQGPEFLIYFQGTGAADDSGLPNDRFFAVRPEGSVSTLKIQRTERGDSAVYLCASSPTSTSGRGTGELFFGEGSRLTVL.

The chain combines TRBV4-1 with TRBJ2-7, with 9 bases fitting TRBD1. This CDR3 spans 15 amino acids. Unmatched junction bases numbered 5, after V lost 3 bases and J lost 2 bases. Germline V gene sequence: CDR1 MGHRA, CDR2 YSYEKL. CDR3 in amino acids: CASSQAGQGTYEQYF. The CDR3, as DNA: TGCGCCAGCAGCCAGGCAGGACAGGGGACCTACGAGCAGTACTTC.

The chain uses TRBV3-1 (or the pseudogene TRBV3-2) and TRBJ1-3; D is undetermined. Germline assignment: CDR1 LGHDT and CDR2 YNNKEL (reference sequence). Trimming left V 4 bases short and J 0 bases short, with 4 bases between. The CDR3 covers 13 residues. The CDR3 here is CASSPSSGNTIYF. The CDR3 coding sequence is TGTGCCAGCAGCCCCAGCTCTGGAAACACCATATATTTT.

The CDR3, as DNA: TGTGCCAGCTCACCCGGCGGGAGGAGGGTTAAGTATGGCTACACCTTC. This sequence encodes CASSPGGRRVKYGYTF. The V call is TRBV18, the J call TRBJ1-2; no definite D call. This CDR3 is built from 16 residues. CDR1 is KGHSH, CDR2 LQKENI, per germline. Trimming left V 3 bases short and J 5 bases short, with 19 bases between.

The chain couples TRBV24-1 to TRBJ2-7; no clear D gene. This CDR3 region has 15 residues. Germline loops: CDR1 KGHDR, CDR2 SFDVKD. Trimming removed 1 base from V and 3 bases from J, with 12 bases in between. CDR3 in amino acids: CATSDFTRSGYEQYF. The CDR3 region has the DNA TGTGCCACCAGTGATTTTACCCGGTCGGGCTACGAGCAGTACTTC.

The J gene is TRBJ2-1, the V gene TRBV3-1 (or the pseudogene TRBV3-2); no reliable D call. CDR1 and CDR2 from the germline V gene are LGHDT and YNNKEL (reference sequence). V was pared by 3 bases and J by 7 bases, with 4 bases between. The CDR3 has 11 amino acids. The CDR3 loop is CASSHRNEQFF. The CDR3 nucleotides are TGTGCCAGCAGCCACCGTAATGAGCAGTTCTTC.

The chain links TRBV27 to TRBJ1-2; 8 bases align to TRBD1. Losses at the gene ends were 0 bases for V and 6 bases for J; bases not matched to a gene: 3. This CDR3 has 14 residues. Germline assignment: CDR1 MNHEY and CDR2 SMNVEV (reference sequence). CDR3 in DNA: TGTGCCAGCAGTTTATCTGCAGGGGGCAATGGCTACACCTTC. Translating gives CASSLSAGGNGYTF.

This sequence joins TRBV5-8 and TRBJ1-1, with D unresolved. Between the trimmed V and J ends, which lost 0 bases and 4 bases, there was a span of 10 bases. The CDR3 loop spans 14 amino acids. Germline CDR1 reads SGHTS; CDR2 reads YDEGEE. The CDR3 region is CASSLGGGSTEAFF. The CDR3 DNA follows: TGTGCCAGCAGCTTGGGGGGAGGGAGCACTGAAGCTTTCTTT.

The chain combines TRBV12-5 with TRBJ2-5; perhaps TRBD1 as D (5 bases). V gave up 2 bases and J gave up 5 bases, with 18 bases separating them. The CDR3 runs to 16 residues. Germline values: CDR1 LGHNT, CDR2 FRNRAP. The CDR3 sequence: CASGLSKGQGKETQYF. The CDR3 region has the DNA TGTGCTAGTGGTTTGTCCAAAGGGCAGGGTAAGGAGACCCAGTACTTC.

The V call is TRBV11-2, the J call TRBJ1-6, with TRBD1 identical over 10 bases. The CDR3 contains 14 residues. Germline CDR1 SGHAT, CDR2 FQNNGV. V was pared by 3 bases and J by 10 bases, with 3 bases of the junction left unmatched. This chain's CDR3 is CASSLTGGRSPLHF. CDR3 DNA: TGTGCCAGCAGCTTGACAGGGGGCAGGTCACCCCTCCACTTT.

The V gene is TRBV28, the J gene TRBJ1-3; no firm D call. Trimming took off 6 bases at V and 2 bases at J, with 14 bases between the two ends. Looked up from germline, CDR1 is MDHEN and CDR2 is SYDVKM. The CDR3 has 15 amino acids. The DNA for the CDR3 is TGTGCCAGCAGCCTAGGGAGGGCTACTGGAAACACCATATATTTT. Encoded protein: CASSLGRATGNTIYF. The complete variable domain, with remaining parts taken from reference TRBV28 and TRBJ1-3, reads DVKVTQSSRYLVKRTGEKVFLECVQDMDHENMFWYRQDPGLGLRLIYFSYDVKMKEKGDIPEGYSVSREKKERFSLILESASTNQTSMYLCASSLGRATGNTIYFGEGSWLTVV.

The sample holds one count of this clone. J is TRBJ1-1 and V is TRBV5-5; D not resolved. The CDR3 is made up of 13 amino acids. In germline, CDR1 is SGHKS, CDR2 YYEKEE (reference sequence). V dropped 4 bases and J dropped 1 base, with 8 bases sitting between them. DNA for the CDR3: TGTGCCAGCAGCCTCGAGAGGAACACTGAAGCTTTCTTT. The encoded protein is CASSLERNTEAFF. Filled out from reference TRBV5-5 and TRBJ1-1, the complete variable domain reads DAGVTQSPTHLIKTRGQQVTLRCSPISGHKSVSWYQQVLGQGPQFIFQYYEKEERGRGNFPDRFSARQFPNYSSELNVNALLLGDSALYLCASSLERNTEAFFGQGTRLTVV.

The CDR3 region is CASSWGDANTGELFF. In nucleotides, the CDR3 is TGCGCCAGCAGCTGGGGCGACGCGAACACCGGGGAGCTGTTTTTT. The J gene is TRBJ2-2, the V gene TRBV5-1, with D perhaps matching TRBD1 (5 bases). The CDR3 is made up of 15 amino acids. Germline CDR1 and CDR2: SGHRS and YFSETQ. V gave up 3 bases and J gave up 0 bases, with 9 bases separating them.

This chain links TRBV19 with TRBJ1-2; TRBD1 is a possible D gene (5 bases). This CDR3 is 14 amino acids long. Germline-derived CDR1 and CDR2 are LNHDA and SQIVND (reference sequence). Trimming took off 1 base at V and 4 bases at J, with 10 bases between the two ends. This CDR3 reads CASSIGQRIYGYTF. CDR3 coding DNA: TGTGCCAGTAGTATAGGACAGCGAATCTATGGCTACACCTTC.

V is TRBV5-1 and J is TRBJ2-5; D is ambiguous. The CDR3 totals 13 residues. Germline CDR1 reads SGHRS; CDR2 reads YFSETQ. V lost 1 base, J lost 4 bases, and 8 bases lay in between. CDR3 loop: CASSLTPGETQYF. In DNA, the CDR3 is TGCGCCAGCAGCTTGACTCCAGGAGAGACCCAGTACTTC.

The chain recombines TRBV5-1 with TRBJ2-5; D unclear. This CDR3 spans 9 amino acids. Germline assignment: CDR1 SGHRS and CDR2 YFSETQ. The V gene lost 7 bases and the J gene lost 5 bases, with 3 bases spanning the gap. CDR3 nucleotide sequence: TGCGCCAGCCGGGAGACCCAGTACTTC. Encoded protein: CASRETQYF.

V gene TRBV5-1 combines with J gene TRBJ1-2; D possibly corresponds to TRBD1 (6 bases). Germline CDR1 SGHRS, CDR2 YFSETQ. Trimming took off 0 bases at V and 8 bases at J, with 14 bases between the two ends. This CDR3 comprises 14 residues. CDR3 sequence reads: CASSLVPSGVGYTF. CDR3 coding DNA: TGCGCCAGCAGCTTGGTCCCTTCAGGGGTAGGCTACACCTTC.

The chain combines TRBV7-2 with TRBJ2-2; D might be TRBD2 (7 bases). The CDR3 has 17 residues. Germline V gene sequence: CDR1 SGHTA, CDR2 FQGNSA. V lost 8 bases to trimming and J lost 0 bases, with 19 bases between them. Here the CDR3 DNA reads TGTGCCAGCGCCAGGCGGGCGGGGGCCTCGAACACCGGGGAGCTGTTTTTT. Its translation: CASARRAGASNTGELFF.

The chain links TRBV28 to TRBJ1-4, with TRBD1 matching 9 bases. The CDR3 runs 16 residues. CDR1 MDHEN and CDR2 SYDVKM come from the germline V gene. V lost 4 bases and J lost 2; bases outside the gene matches: 5. This CDR3 is CASSYRDRGTNEKLFF. CDR3 nucleotide sequence: TGTGCCAGCAGTTATCGCGACAGGGGGACTAATGAAAAACTGTTTTTT.

The V and J genes are TRBV28 and TRBJ1-2; TRBD1 matches at 10 bases. Germline-derived CDR1 and CDR2 are MDHEN and SYDVKM. CDR3 size: 15 residues. Unmatched junction bases numbered 9, after V lost 8 bases and J lost 3 bases. The CDR3 is CASRGMTGGHYGYTF. In DNA form, the CDR3 reads TGTGCCAGCCGGGGGATGACAGGGGGCCACTATGGCTACACCTTC.

This rearrangement joins TRBV5-1 to TRBJ1-2; a weak D match, TRBD1 (5 bases). V was clipped by 3 bases and J by 0 bases, with 6 bases between them. The V gene's germline CDR1 is SGHRS and CDR2 YFSETQ. The CDR3 has 13 residues. The CDR3 sequence is CASSSTANYGYTF. CDR3 nucleotide sequence: TGCGCCAGCAGCTCGACAGCTAACTATGGCTACACCTTC.